This T cell receptor (beta chain) was identified during a study of cytomegalovirus exposure and HLA in healthy donors (dated by TCRdb to the late 2010s). Concerning the study at large: In an earlier analysis of roughly 500 of the donors, under 300 Gb of sequence data and 90 million to 120 million unique TCR beta sequences from 150 million to 200 million T cells were reported. An early release that covered about 640 HLA-typed donors contained approximately 300 gigabases of sequencing data and 80 million or so unique TCR sequences. The genetic ancestry cluster associated with self-reported Caucasian donors included 70% to 85% of the roughly 400 genotyped donors. The study aimed to test whether cataloging public T cell receptors could reveal signatures of past pathogen exposure. The T cell repertoires of 550 to 850 subjects were profiled by immunosequencing and related to cytomegalovirus serostatus. A separate validation cohort of some 130 different subjects was used in addition to the roughly 620-subject first cohort. The study combined high-throughput TCR immunosequencing, statistical association of individual TCRs with disease status, and machine learning to predict cytomegalovirus infection status. To study patterns of TCR occurrence, a later analysis re-analyzed previously published TCR beta repertoires from 650 to 750 donors and added high-resolution HLA genotyping. Rather than using new phenotypic data, the later analysis identified candidate immune exposures from TCR beta sequences and from how often those sequences occurred across donors. To decide whether each TCR beta V gene segment behaved as functional or pseudogenic, an earlier analysis of fewer than 750 of the donors relied on high-throughput TCR beta sequencing. Donor age, sex, ethnicity and CMV serostatus were compiled alongside the repertoire data. Genome-wide SNP genotypes for about three fifths of the roughly 670 donors were used in a later genetic analysis, which treated that subset as a discovery cohort. Every discovery cohort repertoire had been produced on one sequencing platform. HLA typing covered class I and class II loci at four-digit resolution. The number of donors typed differed by locus, with about 629-640 for A, B, C, DRB1 and DQB1, roughly 520 for DQA1, about 610 for DPA1, and 472 for DPB1. Because of strong linkage in the cohort, roughly five DR-DQ haplotypes were treated as single units for association and clustering. Among roughly 400 genotyped donors of the cohort, an average of around 250,000 unique TCR beta nucleotide sequences was sequenced per donor, of which roughly 17% were non-productive. The paper as a whole reports these results and caveats: Correlated functional status among segregating V segments might reflect linkage disequilibrium, but an unknown experimental factor could not be ruled out. A later analysis reported that several top co-occurrence clusters appeared linked to parvovirus B19, influenza, CMV and Epstein-Barr virus. CMV serostatus was the only immune exposure information available for the cohort. In an earlier analysis of about 550 of the donors, most TCR beta V segments were observed in productive rearrangements about 87% or about 30% of the time, broadly matching IMGT annotations. The study gave a list of about 170 TCR beta chains associated with cytomegalovirus. According to a later analysis, most CMV-associated TCR beta chains appeared to be HLA-restricted, and the HLA associations seemed to be driven largely by CMV exposure. In vitro tests confirmed that three of the cytomegalovirus-associated TCR beta chains recognize cytomegalovirus antigens. In a later analysis, some 17,000 TCR beta sequences were associated with specific HLA alleles at a false discovery rate of 0.05. The authors suggested that the approach could potentially be extended to other disease states and immunological phenotypes. Presence/absence analyses assumed roughly uniform sequencing depth across donors, an assumption that may not hold. Only TCR beta chains were sequenced in this cohort, and the absence of alpha or paired-chain data limited detectable features. In a later analysis, HLA-associated TCR beta chains showed more clonal expansion and lower generation probabilities than non-associated chains that were equally common. Most TCR sequences were seen in very few donors, while some public TCRs were found in many individuals. In a later analysis, TCR association rates were found to vary across HLA loci, with the most associated TCRs seen for DRB1 alleles and the fewest for HLA-C alleles. Because the 87-base-pair reads could not distinguish some IMGT-functional V segments, including TRBV6-2 and TRBV6-3, those segments were excluded. A further reported finding was that TCR beta sequences accurately predicted the HLA-A and HLA-B alleles for most subjects in the first cohort. Because some donors lacked HLA typing at each locus, the association tests relied only on the typed subset. A later genetic analysis associated a missense DCLRE1C variant with V-gene and J-gene trimming of TCR beta chains, and an independent cohort replicated the association. The classifier was reported to diagnose cytomegalovirus status with high specificity and sensitivity in both the original and validation cohorts. When HLA alleles, especially DR and DQ, strongly co-occurred, TCR associations were difficult to assign to individual alleles. Compared with the roughly 670-donor mean, donors in an Asian-associated ancestry cluster had fewer N-insertions in productive TCRs, according to a later genetic analysis. The sequencing pipeline was judged likely to have produced a cluster of highly shared sequence variants as a technical artifact. The earlier analysis of some 560 of the donors excluded over 15 rarely observed V segments, including chromosome 9 orphons, because counts were too low.

Receptor libraries were prepared by the immunoSEQ multiplex PCR assay. For the multiplex PCR, a mixture combining 60 forward primers for TCR Vbeta segments and 13 reverse primers for TCR Jbeta segments was used. Amplification of the CDR3 region of rearranged TCR beta genes was performed with a multiplex PCR assay on genomic DNA. Amplified TCR beta libraries were sequenced as 87-base-pair reads on the Illumina HiSeq System. The study's own analysis went as follows. A later analysis counted about 80 million unique TCR beta chains across the 666 repertoires, and approximately 11 million of these chains were shared by at least two donors. Raw reads were error-corrected and collapsed into unique sequences with a nearest-neighbor algorithm that merged closely related sequences to remove PCR and sequencing errors. Alignment of CDR3 sequences to IMGT reference sequences was used to assign V, D and J gene segments. Each retained sequence needed at least a six-nucleotide match to both a V gene segment and a J gene segment. Rearrangements were classified as productive when the CDR3 lacked stop codons and remained in frame with V and J, and all other rearrangements were classified as non-productive. CDR3 was defined by IMGT convention, running from the second conserved V-encoded cysteine to the conserved J-encoded phenylalanine. In an earlier analysis of roughly 610 of the donors, sequences lacking an unambiguous match to a single V gene segment were excluded. In an earlier analysis of 587 of the donors, V segments were called functional above 56.7% productive rearrangements and were called segregating when the between-donor standard deviation exceeded 5%. To diagnose cytomegalovirus status from the catalog of TCR beta chain sequences, a statistical classification framework was built. In a later analysis, V and J genes were assigned by comparing TCR nucleotide sequences against IMGT/GENE-DB human TR gene sequences. The TCRdist pipeline was used in a later analysis to assign CDR3 sequences and most-parsimonious VDJ recombination scenarios. In a later analysis, each TCR beta chain was defined by its CDR3 amino acid sequence together with its V-gene family, and reads lacking a unique V-gene family were excluded. In a later analysis, 450 to 600 highly shared, low-generation-probability nucleotide sequences were removed to address suspected cross-contamination and a sequencing artifact. A later analysis calculated a clonal expansion index for each public chain from normalized within-repertoire ranks of inferred template counts. A later analysis computed generation probabilities with a VDJ recombination model fitted to out-of-frame rearrangements, and checked the results against IGoR. In a later analysis, hypergeometric tests were used to score TCR-TCR, TCR-HLA and TCR-CMV co-occurrence, with a repertoire-size bias correction applied to TCR pairs. False discovery rates were estimated in a later analysis by permuting HLA or CMV assignments 20 times. A later analysis grouped co-occurring TCRs with DBSCAN, adding TCRdist sequence similarity when clustering within HLA-allele-positive subsets. Co-occurrence clustering excluded repertoires with fewer than 30,000 or more than 120,000 public chains, plus five with anomalous nucleotide sharing. The clones in this table, taken by TCRdb from immuneACCESS, are in-frame only. Not every clone is retained; where verified, under half of the shortfall comes from an unresolved V gene, and the cause of the rest is unknown. The D gene and trimming were derived from the DNA, and the V and J assignments and clone size from that table. For this sample there are some 99,000 clones; roughly three quarters appear just once. The ten most abundant clones make up 7.7% of the sample.

A note on this clone: No antigen is known for it. No quality values exist for individual bases; no much larger clone is one base distant.

The cohort consisted of more than 650 healthy bone marrow donors. Cohort members were all nominally healthy when sampled, although unrecorded immune exposures were likely present. The donor was CMV seronegative and belonged to the group of approximately 320 seronegative cohort members. Each donor provided a peripheral blood sample, and peripheral blood mononuclear cells were used for TCR beta sequencing. Genomic DNA was extracted from the blood cell samples with the Qiagen DNeasy Blood Extraction Kit. V loses 2 bases at its end and J loses 3 bases; junction bases beyond the gene matches: 8. Inclusive of the bounding cysteine and phenylalanine, the CDR3 is 16 residues long. This entry keeps only the CDR3 DNA: 48 bases, framed from base 1. Looking up the germline V gene yields CDR1 SGHDN and CDR2 FVKESK.

The sequence was obtained from a female donor in good health and CMV-seronegative. Source material: PBMCs. Recombination linked TRBV14 to TRBJ2-3, and TRBD1 aligns with 7 junction nucleotides. The DNA sequence is as follows: TGTGCCAGCAGCCAAATGACAGGGATTGGGACAGATACGCAGTATTTT. Its coded protein is CASSQMTGIGTDTQYF.